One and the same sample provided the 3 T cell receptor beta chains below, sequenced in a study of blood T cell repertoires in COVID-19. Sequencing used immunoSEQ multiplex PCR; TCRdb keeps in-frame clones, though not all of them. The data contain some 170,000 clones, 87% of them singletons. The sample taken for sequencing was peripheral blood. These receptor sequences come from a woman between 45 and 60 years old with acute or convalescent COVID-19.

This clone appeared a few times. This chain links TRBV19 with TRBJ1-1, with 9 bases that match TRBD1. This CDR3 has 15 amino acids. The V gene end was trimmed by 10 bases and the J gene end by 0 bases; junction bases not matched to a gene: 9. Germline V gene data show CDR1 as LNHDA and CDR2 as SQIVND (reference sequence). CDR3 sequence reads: CATSGTGIMNTEAFF. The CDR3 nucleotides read TGTGCCACATCCGGGACAGGGATTATGAACACTGAAGCTTTCTTT.

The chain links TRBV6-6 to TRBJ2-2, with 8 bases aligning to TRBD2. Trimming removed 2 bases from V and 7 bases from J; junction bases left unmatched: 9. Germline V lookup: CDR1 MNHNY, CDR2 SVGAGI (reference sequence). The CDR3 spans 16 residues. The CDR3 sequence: CASSYTGGAVIGELFF. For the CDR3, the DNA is TGTGCCAGCAGTTACACCGGGGGGGCCGTTATCGGGGAGCTGTTTTTT.

The CDR3 coding sequence is TGTGCCAGCAGCCCCCGACAGGGAGGCGCTGAAGCTTTCTTT. Residues: CASSPRQGGAEAFF. J is TRBJ1-1 and V is TRBV9; 7 bases are shared with TRBD1. Germline CDR1 reads SGDLS; CDR2 reads YYNGEE. After removal of 4 bases from V and 6 bases from J, the junction contained 9 bases not matched to a gene. The CDR3 is made up of 14 amino acids.